This T cell receptor beta chain is drawn from a study of CD8+ T cells in alopecia areata. General study findings and limits: Sharing of TCR sequences between patients (possibly for HLA-related reasons) was less clear than in mice.

In germline, CDR1 is SQVTM, CDR2 ANQGSEA. The CDR3 has 13 residues. V gave up 3 bases and J gave up 4 bases; unmatched junction bases: 3. The sequencing template was cDNA reverse transcribed from extracted RNA. Generated by immunoSEQ multiplex PCR, the TCRdb table keeps only in-frame clones and is missing some. The data contain a few hundred thousand clones, under 70% of them singletons. With regard to this clone: No antigen is known for it. This sample also contains other DNA sequences that code for the same CDR3.

Treatment: oral pan-JAK inhibitor, 5-10 mg twice daily. The sequence came from a human donor with alopecia areata. The chain recombines TRBV29-1 with TRBJ2-7, with TRBD1 matching over 10 bases. This specimen consisted of CD4+ T cells sorted from blood, obtained at approximately week 44, from a patient treated with tofacitinib. In DNA form, the CDR3 reads TGCAGCGTTGAGGGACAGGGGTTATACGAGCAGTACTTC. The encoded protein is CSVEGQGLYEQYF.